The clone carrying this T cell receptor (beta chain) was counted a single time. Mismatch with germline at one junction end may stem from a read error. Donors each provided about 10 milliliters of peripheral blood. The authors ran a second PCR of about 6 to 11 cycles using a sample-barcoded 5' primer and a J-beta primer mix. There were at least 3 million CDR3-containing paired-end reads obtained from each sample. Using its own MiXCR run on the 5' RACE reads, TCRdb lists one record per CDR3 protein. Found here are about 730,000 distinct CDR3 sequences, around 40% of them singletons; the top ten hold more than 20%. Germline CDR1 is DFQATT and CDR2 is SNEGSKA (reference sequence). The CDR3 has 14 residues. The source of the sample is a study of blood T cells in healthy people across ages.

The chain links TRBV20-1 to TRBJ2-2; D is perhaps TRBD2 (6 bases). The clonotype originates from an older woman in good health. The source material was blood. The CDR3 sequence: CSAMRGPNTWELFF. The DNA of the CDR3 is TGCAGTGCTATGCGGGGTCCTAACACCTGGGAGCTGTTTTTT.